This T cell receptor beta chain is from a study of blood T cell repertoires in COVID-19. Germline V lookup: CDR1 GTSNPN, CDR2 SVGIG (reference sequence). Trimming left V 3 bases short and J 0 bases short, with 24 bases between. This CDR3 spans 19 amino acids. Assay: immunoSEQ multiplex PCR; the TCRdb copy retains only in-frame clones and omits some. This sample has over 350,000 clones, with approximately 90% found just once. The age range of participants was about 18 to 95 years, with residence in approximately 25 US areas. Donors in Cohort 3 counted as recovered after two negative PCRs, clearance, or symptom resolution.

Sequencing input: PBMCs or T cells enriched from blood (not recorded which). This receptor was obtained from a woman aged 18-29 years who had recovered from COVID-19. The chain carries TRBV30 and TRBJ1-5; D uncertain. The CDR3 protein is CAWSHPTDTGLYSNQPQHF. The CDR3 DNA reads TGTGCCTGGAGCCACCCGACCGACACCGGTCTCTATAGCAATCAGCCCCAGCATTTT.